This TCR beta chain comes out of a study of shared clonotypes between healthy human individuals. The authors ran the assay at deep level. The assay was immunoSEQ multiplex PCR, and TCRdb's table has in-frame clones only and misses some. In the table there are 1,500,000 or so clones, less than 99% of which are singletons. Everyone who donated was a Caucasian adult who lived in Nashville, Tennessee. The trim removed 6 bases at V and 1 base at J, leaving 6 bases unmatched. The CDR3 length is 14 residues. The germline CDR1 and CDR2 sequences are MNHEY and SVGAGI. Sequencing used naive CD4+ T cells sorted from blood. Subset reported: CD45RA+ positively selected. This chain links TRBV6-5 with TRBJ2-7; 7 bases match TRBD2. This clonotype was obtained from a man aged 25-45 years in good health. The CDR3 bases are TGTGCCAGCAGCCCTGCGGGGGTATCCTACGAGCAGTACTTC. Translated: CASSPAGVSYEQYF.